The 24 T cell receptor beta chains below were found in one sample sequenced in a study of blood T cell repertoires in COVID-19. Profiled with immunoSEQ multiplex PCR; TCRdb holds only in-frame clones, not every one. The sample lists fewer than 250,000 clones; roughly 82% were seen once. Sequencing used peripheral blood. The source is a woman aged 80 or older with COVID-19, enrolled during active disease.

J is TRBJ1-2 and V is TRBV2; 8 nucleotides line up with TRBD1. The CDR3 is made up of 13 amino acids. Germline V gene lookup returns CDR1 SNHLY and CDR2 FYNNEI. With 5 bases clipped from V and 3 bases from J, the junction kept 2 bases outside the gene matches. CDR3 amino acids: CASSSDRDYGYTF. The CDR3 nucleotides are TGTGCCAGCAGTTCGGACAGGGACTATGGCTACACCTTC.

The chain carries TRBV7-9 and TRBJ1-4; TRBD1 aligns across 10 bases. Germline V gives CDR1 SEHNR, CDR2 FQNEAQ (reference sequence). The CDR3 extends over 15 amino acids. The trim removed 5 bases at V and 10 bases at J, leaving 10 bases unmatched. This CDR3 reads CASSNAGTGDGKLFF. Written as DNA, the CDR3 is TGTGCCAGCAGCAACGCCGGGACAGGGGACGGAAAACTGTTTTTT. The full variable domain, with the rest looked up from reference TRBV7-9 and TRBJ1-4, is DTGVSQNPRHKITKRGQNVTFRCDPISEHNRLYWYRQTLGQGPEFLTYFQNEAQLEKSRLLSDRFSAERPKGSFSTLEIQRTEQGDSAMYLCASSNAGTGDGKLFFGSGTQLSVL.

The V gene is TRBV30, the J gene TRBJ1-5; D is possibly TRBD1 (6 bases). The CDR3 is made up of 13 amino acids. The germline V and J ends were trimmed by 3 bases and 4 bases, with 10 bases remaining between them. Germline loops: CDR1 GTSNPN, CDR2 SVGIG (reference sequence). This chain's CDR3 is CAWSRGENQPQHF. CDR3 nucleotide sequence: TGTGCCTGGAGCAGGGGCGAAAATCAGCCCCAGCATTTT.

The V and J genes are TRBV9 and TRBJ1-3; tentatively, D is TRBD1 (5 bases). Trimming removed 0 bases from V and 3 bases from J, with 7 bases in between. The germline CDR1 and CDR2 sequences are SGDLS and YYNGEE. The CDR3 covers 14 residues. CDR3 region: CASSVEDNGNTIYF. The CDR3 DNA reads as TGTGCCAGCAGCGTAGAGGACAATGGAAACACCATATATTTT.

V gene TRBV7-2 combines with J gene TRBJ1-2, with 9 bases lining up with TRBD1. This CDR3 region has 15 residues. In germline, CDR1 is SGHTA, CDR2 FQGNSA. The ends lost 5 bases at V and 3 bases at J; junction bases unmatched: 7. Here the CDR3 DNA reads TGTGCCAGCAGCGGGGGGGACAGGGAGTACTATGGCTACACCTTC. Encoded protein: CASSGGDREYYGYTF.

The chain uses TRBV12-3 or TRBV12-4 and TRBJ2-1; D might be TRBD2 (6 bases). This CDR3 contains 13 residues. V lost 1 base to trimming and J lost 15 bases, with 16 bases between them. For the CDR3, the DNA is TGTGCCAGCAGTTTAGAGTCGGGGGACCGGGGGTTCTTC. This gives the protein CASSLESGDRGFF.

V is TRBV2 and J is TRBJ1-1; maybe TRBD1 (5 bases). Per the germline V gene, CDR1 is SNHLY and CDR2 is FYNNEI. Trimming left V 7 bases short and J 9 bases short, with 15 bases between. The CDR3 has 12 residues. The CDR3 sequence: CASTRDSHQAFF. The CDR3 coding sequence is TGTGCCAGCACAAGGGACTCACACCAAGCTTTCTTT. The variable domain in full, completed from reference TRBV2 and TRBJ1-1, reads EPEVTQTPSHQVTQMGQEVILRCVPISNHLYFYWYRQILGQKVEFLVSFYNNEISEKSEIFDDQFSVERPDGSNFTLKIRSTKLEDSAMYFCASTRDSHQAFFGQGTRLTVV.

The chain carries TRBV7-3 and TRBJ2-1; TRBD2 agrees at 9 bases. The CDR3 length is 14 residues. CDR1 and CDR2 (germline): SGHTA, FQGTGA. V lost 2 bases and J lost 4; bases outside the gene matches: 0. The CDR3 is CASSLAGGYNEQFF. Here the CDR3 DNA reads TGTGCCAGCAGCTTAGCGGGGGGGTACAATGAGCAGTTCTTC.

The CDR3 protein is CASSGGQTYEQYF. CDR3 in DNA: TGTGCCAGCTCGGGCGGACAGACCTACGAGCAGTACTTC. The gene calls are TRBV18 and TRBJ2-7; tentatively, D is TRBD1 (6 bases). Germline V CDR1 and CDR2: KGHSH, LQKENI. The CDR3 extends over 13 amino acids. V dropped 6 bases and J dropped 2 bases, with 11 bases sitting between them.

CDR3 in DNA: TGTGCCAACGTACTAAGACAGGAGGAGATTCAGCCCCAGCATTTT. Its protein product is CANVLRQEEIQPQHF. The chain is built from TRBV3-1 (or the pseudogene TRBV3-2) and TRBJ1-5, with TRBD1 as a possible D gene (6 bases). This CDR3 comprises 15 residues. Deletions cut 10 bases from V and 6 bases from J, with 22 bases between. CDR1 is LGHDT and CDR2 is YNNKEL in the germline V gene (reference sequence).

The chain employs TRBV5-6 and TRBJ1-2; a possible D gene is TRBD1 (5 bases). The CDR3 loop spans 13 amino acids. Germline V gene lookup returns CDR1 SGHDT and CDR2 YYEEEE. V was pared by 0 bases and J by 7 bases, with 10 bases between. CDR3 protein: CASSLAGFLGYTF. In DNA form, the CDR3 reads TGTGCCAGCAGCTTGGCAGGGTTTCTTGGCTACACCTTC.

The chain employs TRBV24-1 and TRBJ2-1, with 11 bases matching TRBD2. Germline V gene data show CDR1 as KGHDR and CDR2 as SFDVKD. This CDR3 region has 16 residues. V shed 3 bases, J shed 8 bases, and the junction held 8 bases outside the gene matches. The CDR3 bases are TGTGCCACCAGTGATCCGACTAGCGGGACGTTGGATGAGCAGTTCTTC. It yields the protein CATSDPTSGTLDEQFF.

V gene TRBV10-2 combines with J gene TRBJ2-7; 12 nucleotides line up with TRBD2. The trim removed 3 bases at V and 4 bases at J, leaving 4 bases unmatched. There are 15 residues in the CDR3. Per the germline V gene, CDR1 is WSHSY and CDR2 is SAAADI. This chain's CDR3 is CASSDTSGGWYEQYV. In DNA, the CDR3 is TGCGCCAGCAGTGACACTAGCGGGGGGTGGTACGAGCAGTACGTC.

The chain recombines TRBV28 with TRBJ2-7, with a possible D match to TRBD1 (5 bases). Germline V gives CDR1 MDHEN, CDR2 SYDVKM. CDR3 length equals 15 residues. Deletions cut 2 bases from V and 4 bases from J, with 15 bases between. The chain's CDR3 is CASSLLSRQLYEQYF. The CDR3 bases are TGTGCCAGCAGTTTACTGAGTAGACAGCTTTACGAGCAGTACTTC.

The chain is built from TRBV11-2 and TRBJ1-1; tentatively, D is TRBD1 (5 bases). Germline CDR1 and CDR2: SGHAT and FQNNGV. This CDR3 region has 14 residues. V shed 5 bases and J shed 0 bases, with 10 bases lying between them. This CDR3 is CASSGRGVNTEAFF. CDR3 nucleotides: TGTGCCAGCAGCGGACGGGGGGTGAACACTGAAGCTTTCTTT. Full variable domain (outside the CDR3, taken from reference TRBV11-2 and TRBJ1-1): EAGVAQSPRYKIIEKRQSVAFWCNPISGHATLYWYQQILGQGPKLLIQFQNNGVVDDSQLPKDRFSAERLKGVDSTLKIQPAKLEDSAVYLCASSGRGVNTEAFFGQGTRLTVV.

The rearrangement joins TRBV6-5 to TRBJ1-6, with D unclear. The germline V gene has CDR1 MNHEY and CDR2 SVGAGI. The ends were cut back, 6 bases at V and 3 bases at J, with 9 bases in the middle. The CDR3 length is 14 residues. The CDR3 region has the DNA TGTGCCAGCAGGGGAGCAGACTATAATTCACCCCTCCACTTT. It is translated as CASRGADYNSPLHF.

V usage is TRBV19 and J usage is TRBJ1-4; D is unclear. With 3 bases removed from V and 1 base from J, the gap between germline ends came to 6 bases. Germline V gene data show CDR1 as LNHDA and CDR2 as SQIVND (reference sequence). CDR3 length equals 14 residues. The CDR3 DNA is TGTGCCAGTAGTATTGCGGTAACTAATGAAAAACTGTTTTTT. This sequence encodes CASSIAVTNEKLFF.

V is TRBV7-2 and J is TRBJ1-2, with 11 bases identical to TRBD1. The CDR3 spans 14 residues. V was clipped by 5 bases and J by 8 bases; unmatched bases: 7. Germline-derived CDR1 and CDR2 are SGHTA and FQGNSA. CDR3 nucleotide sequence: TGTGCCAGCAGCCACGGACAGGGGGCTGGCGGCTACACCTTC. Amino acid sequence: CASSHGQGAGGYTF.

The chain employs TRBV7-9 and TRBJ2-1; 7 bases fit TRBD2. CDR3 size: 18 residues. V lost 4 bases to trimming and J lost 0 bases; unmatched junction nucleotides: 12. Germline CDR1 reads SEHNR; CDR2 reads FQNEAQ (reference sequence). CDR3 residues: CASSSPGGYGSSYNEQFF. The CDR3 coding sequence is TGTGCCAGCAGCTCCCCCGGGGGGTATGGTAGCTCCTACAATGAGCAGTTCTTC.

DNA for the CDR3: TGTGCCAGCTCATCTATCGGACAGGGTATAATTAATTCACCCCTCCACTTT. This codes for CASSSIGQGIINSPLHF. The chain carries TRBV18 and TRBJ1-6, with 8 bases matching TRBD1. The CDR3 is 17 amino acids. Germline V gives CDR1 KGHSH, CDR2 LQKENI. The V segment lost 5 bases and the J segment 6 bases; nucleotides outside the gene matches: 12.

The gene calls are TRBV28 and TRBJ1-4; D remains unclear. Germline CDR1 is MDHEN and CDR2 is SYDVKM. The CDR3 has 15 amino acids. Trimming left V 5 bases short and J 0 bases short, with 10 bases between. CDR3 amino acids: CASSTLGATNEKLFF. DNA for the CDR3: TGTGCCAGCAGTACCCTGGGCGCAACTAATGAAAAACTGTTTTTT.

This clone was detected many times. The V and J genes are TRBV6-5 and TRBJ1-5, with D hard to call. The CDR3 extends over 15 amino acids. Trimming took off 6 bases at V and 2 bases at J, with 14 bases between the two ends. Germline V gene sequence: CDR1 MNHEY, CDR2 SVGAGI. CDR3 nucleotides: TGTGCCAGCAGGCCGGGCGGGCTAGGCAATCAGCCCCAGCATTTT. It yields the protein CASRPGGLGNQPQHF.

This chain uses TRBV11-3 with TRBJ2-1, with 12 bases aligning to TRBD2. Germline loops: CDR1 SGHNT, CDR2 YENEEA. The ends lost 3 bases at V and 1 base at J; junction bases unmatched: 4. CDR3 size: 17 residues. This chain's CDR3 is CASSLGTSGRSYNEQFF. CDR3 nucleotide sequence: TGTGCCAGCAGCTTGGGGACTAGCGGGCGTTCCTACAATGAGCAGTTCTTC.

V and J are TRBV10-2 and TRBJ2-1, with 14 positions matching TRBD2. The CDR3 extends over 16 amino acids. The V and J ends lost 5 bases and 7 bases, in that order; junction bases with no gene match: 7. The germline gives CDR1 WSHSY, CDR2 SAAADI. The CDR3 reads CASSKTGTSGGNEQFF. As DNA, the CDR3 is TGCGCCAGCAGTAAAACCGGGACTAGCGGGGGTAATGAGCAGTTCTTC.